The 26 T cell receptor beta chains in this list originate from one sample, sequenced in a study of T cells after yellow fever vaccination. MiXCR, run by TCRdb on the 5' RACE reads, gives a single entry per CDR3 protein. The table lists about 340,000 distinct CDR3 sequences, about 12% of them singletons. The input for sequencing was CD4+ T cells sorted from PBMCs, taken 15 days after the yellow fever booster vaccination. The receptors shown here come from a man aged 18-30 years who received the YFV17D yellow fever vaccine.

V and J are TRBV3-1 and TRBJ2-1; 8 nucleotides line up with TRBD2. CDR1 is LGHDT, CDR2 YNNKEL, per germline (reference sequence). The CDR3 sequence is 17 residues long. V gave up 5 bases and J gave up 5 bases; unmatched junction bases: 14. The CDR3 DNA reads TGTGCCAGCAGCTCACGGCCTGGGCGGGGGGCGAACAATGAGCAGTTCTTC. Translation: CASSSRPGRGANNEQFF.

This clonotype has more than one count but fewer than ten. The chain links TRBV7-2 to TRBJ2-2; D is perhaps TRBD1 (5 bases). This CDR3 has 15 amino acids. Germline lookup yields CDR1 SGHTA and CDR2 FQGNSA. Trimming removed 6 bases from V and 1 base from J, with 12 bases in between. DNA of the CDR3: TGTGCCAGCAGAGGGGTACGTCGGAACACCGGGGAGCTGTTTTTT. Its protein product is CASRGVRRNTGELFF.

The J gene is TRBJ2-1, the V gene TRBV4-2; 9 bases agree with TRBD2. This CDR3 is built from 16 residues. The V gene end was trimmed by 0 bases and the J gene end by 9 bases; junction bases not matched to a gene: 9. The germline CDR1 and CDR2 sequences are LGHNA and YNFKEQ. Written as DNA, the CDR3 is TGTGCCAGCAGCCAAGATCCAGCGGGGGGTGTAGGTGAGCAGTTCTTC. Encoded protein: CASSQDPAGGVGEQFF.

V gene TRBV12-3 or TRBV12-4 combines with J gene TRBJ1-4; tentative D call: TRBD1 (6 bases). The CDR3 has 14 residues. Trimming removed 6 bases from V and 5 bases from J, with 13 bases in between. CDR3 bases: TGTGCCAGCAGACGGGACACCCCAAATGAAAAACTGTTTTTT. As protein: CASRRDTPNEKLFF.

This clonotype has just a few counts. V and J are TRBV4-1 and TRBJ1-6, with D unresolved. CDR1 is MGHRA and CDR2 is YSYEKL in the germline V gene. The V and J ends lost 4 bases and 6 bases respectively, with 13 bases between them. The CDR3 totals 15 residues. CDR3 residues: CASSPLVAANSPLHF. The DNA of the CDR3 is TGCGCCAGCAGCCCCCTCGTGGCAGCTAATTCACCCCTCCACTTT.

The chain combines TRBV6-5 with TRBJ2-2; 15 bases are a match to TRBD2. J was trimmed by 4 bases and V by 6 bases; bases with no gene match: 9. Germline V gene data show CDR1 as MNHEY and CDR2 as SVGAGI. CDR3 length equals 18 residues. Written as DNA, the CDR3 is TGTGCCAGCAGGAGCCCGGGACTAGCGGGGGGCAGCACCGGGGAGCTGTTTTTT. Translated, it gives CASRSPGLAGGSTGELFF.

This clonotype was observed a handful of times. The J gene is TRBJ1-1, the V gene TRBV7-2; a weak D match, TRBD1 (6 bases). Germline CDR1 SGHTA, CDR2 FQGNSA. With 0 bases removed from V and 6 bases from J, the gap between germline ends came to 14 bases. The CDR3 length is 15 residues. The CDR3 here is CASSLALGGGSEAFF. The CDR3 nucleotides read TGTGCCAGCAGCTTAGCTCTGGGAGGGGGGTCTGAAGCTTTCTTT.

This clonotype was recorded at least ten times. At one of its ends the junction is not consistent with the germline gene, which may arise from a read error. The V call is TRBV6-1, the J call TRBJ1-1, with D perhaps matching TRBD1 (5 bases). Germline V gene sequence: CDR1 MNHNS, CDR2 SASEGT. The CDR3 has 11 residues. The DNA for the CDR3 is TGTGCCGGCAGGGAGAACACTGAAGCTTTCTTT. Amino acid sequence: CAGRENTEAFF.

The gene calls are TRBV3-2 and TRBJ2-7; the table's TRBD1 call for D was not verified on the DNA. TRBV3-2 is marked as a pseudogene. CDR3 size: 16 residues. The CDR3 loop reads CASSQTRRGAGYEQYF. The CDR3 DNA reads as TGTGCCAGCAGCCAGACCCGGAGGGGGGCCGGCTACGAGCAGTACTTC.

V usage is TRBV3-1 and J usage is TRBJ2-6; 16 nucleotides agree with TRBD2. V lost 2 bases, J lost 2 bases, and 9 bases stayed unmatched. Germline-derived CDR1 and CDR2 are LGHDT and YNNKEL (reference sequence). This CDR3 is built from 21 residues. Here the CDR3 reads CASSQTPGLAGGPPGANVLTF. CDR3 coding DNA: TGTGCCAGCAGCCAAACTCCGGGACTAGCGGGGGGGCCTCCTGGGGCCAACGTCCTGACTTTC.

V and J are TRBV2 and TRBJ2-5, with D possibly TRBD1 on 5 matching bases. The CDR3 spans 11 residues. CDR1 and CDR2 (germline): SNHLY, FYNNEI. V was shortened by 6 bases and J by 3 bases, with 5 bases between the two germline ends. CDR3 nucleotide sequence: TGTGCCAGCAGGACAGAAGAGACCCAGTACTTC. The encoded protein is CASRTEETQYF.

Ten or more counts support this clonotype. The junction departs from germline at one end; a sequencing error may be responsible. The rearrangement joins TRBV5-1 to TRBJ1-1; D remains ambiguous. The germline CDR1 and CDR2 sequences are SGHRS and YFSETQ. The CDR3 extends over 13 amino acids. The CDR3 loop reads CASSLELNTEAFF. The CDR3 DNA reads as TGTGCCAGCAGCTTGGAGCTGAACACTGAAGCTTTCTTT. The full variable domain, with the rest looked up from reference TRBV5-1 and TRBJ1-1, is KAGVTQTPRYLIKTRGQQVTLSCSPISGHRSVSWYQQTPGQGLQFLFEYFSETQRNKGNFPGRFSGRQFSNSRSEMNVSTLELGDSALYLCASSLELNTEAFFGQGTRLTVV.

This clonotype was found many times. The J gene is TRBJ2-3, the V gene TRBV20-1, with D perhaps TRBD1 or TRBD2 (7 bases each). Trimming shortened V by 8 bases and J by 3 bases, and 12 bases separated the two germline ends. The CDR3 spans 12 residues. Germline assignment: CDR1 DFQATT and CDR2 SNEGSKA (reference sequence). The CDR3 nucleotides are TGCAGTACCCAGGGGGGGACAGATACGCAGTATTTT. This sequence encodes CSTQGGTDTQYF.

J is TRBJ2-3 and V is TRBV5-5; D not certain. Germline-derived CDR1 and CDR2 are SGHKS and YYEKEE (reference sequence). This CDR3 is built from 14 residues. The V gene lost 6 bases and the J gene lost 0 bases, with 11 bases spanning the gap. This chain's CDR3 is CASNVVTSTDTQYF. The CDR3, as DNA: TGTGCCAGCAACGTAGTTACTAGCACAGATACGCAGTATTTT.

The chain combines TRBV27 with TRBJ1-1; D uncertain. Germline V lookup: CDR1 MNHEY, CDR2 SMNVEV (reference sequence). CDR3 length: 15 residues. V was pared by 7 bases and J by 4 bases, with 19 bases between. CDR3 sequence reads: CASTPSWGFSTEAFF. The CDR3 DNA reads TGTGCCAGCACCCCTTCGTGGGGTTTTAGCACTGAAGCTTTCTTT.

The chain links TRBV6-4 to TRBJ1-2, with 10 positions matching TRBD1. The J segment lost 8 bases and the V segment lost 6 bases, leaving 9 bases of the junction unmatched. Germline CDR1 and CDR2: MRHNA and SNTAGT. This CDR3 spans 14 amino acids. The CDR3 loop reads CASRPDRGTGGYTF. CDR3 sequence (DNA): TGTGCCAGCAGGCCGGACAGGGGGACTGGAGGCTACACCTTC.

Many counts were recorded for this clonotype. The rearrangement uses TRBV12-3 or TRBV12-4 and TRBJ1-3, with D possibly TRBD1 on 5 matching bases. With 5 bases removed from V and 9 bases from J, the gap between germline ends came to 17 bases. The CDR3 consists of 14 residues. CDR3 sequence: CASSPGTGFFTIYF. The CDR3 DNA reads TGTGCCAGCAGTCCCGGGACCGGGTTTTTCACCATATATTTT.

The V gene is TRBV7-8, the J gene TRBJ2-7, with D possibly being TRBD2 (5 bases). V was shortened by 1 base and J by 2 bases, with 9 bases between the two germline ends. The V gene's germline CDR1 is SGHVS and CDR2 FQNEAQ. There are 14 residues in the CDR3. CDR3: CASSLGVLAYEQYV. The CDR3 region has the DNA TGTGCCAGCAGCTTAGGCGTACTAGCCTACGAGCAGTACGTC.

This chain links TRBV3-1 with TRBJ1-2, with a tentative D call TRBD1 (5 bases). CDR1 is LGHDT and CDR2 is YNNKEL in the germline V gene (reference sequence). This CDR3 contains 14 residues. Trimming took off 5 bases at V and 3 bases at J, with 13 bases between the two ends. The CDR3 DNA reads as TGTGCCAGCAGCGACCAGGACAAGGACTATGGCTACACCTTC. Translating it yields CASSDQDKDYGYTF.

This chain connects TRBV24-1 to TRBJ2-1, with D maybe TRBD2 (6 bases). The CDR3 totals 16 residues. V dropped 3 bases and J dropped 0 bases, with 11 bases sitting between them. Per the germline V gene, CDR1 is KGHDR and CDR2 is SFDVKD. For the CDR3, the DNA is TGTGCCACCAGTGATAACGCGGGGAGCTCCTACAATGAGCAGTTCTTC. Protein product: CATSDNAGSSYNEQFF.

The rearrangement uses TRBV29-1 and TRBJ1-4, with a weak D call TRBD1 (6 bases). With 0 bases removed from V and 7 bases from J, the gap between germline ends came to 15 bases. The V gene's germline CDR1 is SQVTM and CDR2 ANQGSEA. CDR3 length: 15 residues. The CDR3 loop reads CSVEDLGGASEKLFF. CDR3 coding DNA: TGCAGCGTTGAAGATCTCGGGGGCGCAAGTGAAAAACTGTTTTTT.

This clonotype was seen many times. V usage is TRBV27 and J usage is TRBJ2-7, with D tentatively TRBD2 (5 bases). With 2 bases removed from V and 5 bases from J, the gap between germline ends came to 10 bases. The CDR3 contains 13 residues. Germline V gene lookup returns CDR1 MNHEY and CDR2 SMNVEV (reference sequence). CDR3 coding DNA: TGTGCCAGCAGTTTACGCGGGTTAGACGAGCAGTACTTC. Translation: CASSLRGLDEQYF.

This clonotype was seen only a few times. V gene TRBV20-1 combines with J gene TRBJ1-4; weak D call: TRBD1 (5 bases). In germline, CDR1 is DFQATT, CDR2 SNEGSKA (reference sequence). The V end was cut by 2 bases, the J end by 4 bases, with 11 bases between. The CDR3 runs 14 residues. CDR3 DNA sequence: TGCAGTGCTAGAATCGGGGGGAGTAATGAAAAACTGTTTTTT. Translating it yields CSARIGGSNEKLFF.

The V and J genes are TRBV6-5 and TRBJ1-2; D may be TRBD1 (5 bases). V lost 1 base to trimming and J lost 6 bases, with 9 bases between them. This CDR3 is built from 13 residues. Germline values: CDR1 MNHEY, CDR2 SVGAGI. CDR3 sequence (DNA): TGTGCCAGCAGTTACTTCAGGGAGAATGGCTACACCTTC. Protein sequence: CASSYFRENGYTF.

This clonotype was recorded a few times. CDR3 sequence reads: CASSPRRGVSYEQYF. The CDR3 DNA is TGTGCCAGTAGTCCAAGGAGGGGGGTCTCCTACGAGCAGTACTTC. The V gene is TRBV19, the J gene TRBJ2-7; D might be TRBD1 or TRBD2, each matching 6 bases. Per the germline V gene, CDR1 is LNHDA and CDR2 is SQIVND (reference sequence). There are 15 residues in the CDR3. V lost 5 bases, J lost 0 bases, and 14 bases lay in between.

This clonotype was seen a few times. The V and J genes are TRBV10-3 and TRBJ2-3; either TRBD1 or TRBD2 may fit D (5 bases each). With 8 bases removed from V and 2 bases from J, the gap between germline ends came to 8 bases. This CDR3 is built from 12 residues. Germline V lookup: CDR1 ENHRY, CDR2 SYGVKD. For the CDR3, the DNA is TGTGCCATCTCCGGGACCACAGATACGCAGTATTTT. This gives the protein CAISGTTDTQYF.